This T cell receptor beta chain was sequenced in a study of T cell repertoires in cytomegalovirus infection. Notes on the study in general: HLA-C-restricted CMV-specific TCR beta clonotypes prevailed in the ex vivo response.

CDR1 and CDR2 (germline): MDHEN, SYDVKM. The CDR3 consists of 15 residues. The germline V and J ends were trimmed by 4 bases and 3 bases, with 16 bases remaining between them. With regard to this clonotype: Its matching antigen is unknown.

TCRdb re-called the reads through MiXCR, storing one row per CDR3 protein. The sample has roughly 600,000 distinct CDR3 sequences, roughly 24% seen once. The sequenced material came from CD8+ T cells from PBMCs. The source of this sequence is a human donor in good health (CMV status not recorded). Some clones in this sample may be carry-over from other donors' samples. The rearrangement uses TRBV28 and TRBJ2-7; D is uncertain. CDR3 loop: CASSYSPRSSYEQYV. The DNA of the CDR3 is TGTGCCAGCAGTTACTCCCCCAGGTCGAGCTACGAGCAGTACGTC.